This entry lists 22 T cell receptor beta chains sequenced from one sample in a study of shared clonotypes between healthy human individuals. The method was immunoSEQ multiplex PCR; TCRdb's version includes in-frame clones alone and lacks a portion of them. This table has 450,000 to 500,000 clones, 81% appearing once. Sequencing was performed on PBMCs. The source is a woman between 35 and 50 years old in good health. Some clones in this sample may be carry-over from other donors' samples.

This clone was recorded a few times. The chain uses TRBV30 and TRBJ2-1; 10 positions agree with TRBD2. The CDR3 has 15 amino acids. V shed 3 bases, J shed 4 bases, and the junction held 6 bases outside the gene matches. Germline V gene sequence: CDR1 GTSNPN, CDR2 SVGIG (reference sequence). The CDR3 nucleotides read TGTGCCTGGAGACCTAGACTAGCGGGTTACAATGAGCAGTTCTTC. Amino acids: CAWRPRLAGYNEQFF.

The chain uses TRBV11-2 and TRBJ2-3; 9 nucleotides agree with TRBD2. V shed 2 bases and J 2 bases; nucleotides not matched to a gene: 11. The CDR3 spans 18 residues. CDR1 is SGHAT and CDR2 is FQNNGV in the germline V gene. The CDR3 spells CASSLPPGTSRLTDTQYF. CDR3 nucleotides: TGTGCCAGCAGCTTACCACCCGGGACTAGCAGGCTCACAGATACGCAGTATTTT.

On this clone itself: The likely explanation is a read error, given a far larger clone one base away. This chain links TRBV6-6 with TRBJ1-1; TRBD1 is a possible D gene (5 bases). V was shortened by 10 bases and J by 4 bases, with 22 bases between the two germline ends. The CDR3 contains 15 residues. CDR1 is MNHNY and CDR2 is SVGAGI in the germline V gene (reference sequence). The CDR3 DNA reads TGTGCCACCCACCCGAGTCCAGGGCTTTGCACTGAAGCTTTCTTT. Protein product: CATHPSPGLCTEAFF.

The chain has TRBV19 and TRBJ2-3, with D tentatively TRBD1 or TRBD2 (6 bases each). The germline V gene has CDR1 LNHDA and CDR2 SQIVND (reference sequence). Deletions cut 4 bases from V and 5 bases from J, with 19 bases between. The CDR3 loop spans 16 amino acids. CDR3 loop: CASSTRGAGFQDTQYF. For the CDR3, the DNA is TGTGCCAGTAGTACGAGGGGGGCAGGCTTTCAAGATACGCAGTATTTT.

CDR3 in DNA: TGTGCCATCAGTGACCAATACCGACAGGGAGGGAACTATGGCTACACCTTC. Translating it yields CAISDQYRQGGNYGYTF. The V gene is TRBV10-3, the J gene TRBJ1-2, with 7 bases fitting TRBD1. The CDR3 runs 17 residues. CDR1 and CDR2 (germline): ENHRY, SYGVKD. V lost 3 bases to trimming and J lost 2 bases; unmatched junction nucleotides: 12.

V gene TRBV4-2 combines with J gene TRBJ1-1, with TRBD1 identical over 7 bases. This CDR3 is 18 amino acids long. With V trimmed by 0 bases and J by 2 bases, 12 bases remained unmatched. Germline CDR1 is LGHNA and CDR2 is YNFKEQ. CDR3 sequence (DNA): TGTGCCAGCAGCCAAGATTTTAGGGAGACAGGGCTAAACACTGAAGCTTTCTTT. Translating it yields CASSQDFRETGLNTEAFF.

V and J are TRBV10-3 and TRBJ2-7, with 12 bases fitting TRBD2. There are 14 residues in the CDR3. The trim removed 6 bases at V and 3 bases at J, leaving 3 bases unmatched. CDR1 is ENHRY and CDR2 is SYGVKD in the germline V gene. The CDR3 loop reads CAIRLAGGGYEQYF. The CDR3 DNA is TGTGCCATCAGACTAGCGGGAGGTGGCTACGAGCAGTACTTC.

The CDR3 DNA reads TGTGCCAGTAGTTCGACGGCCGGGACTAGTAGCGAGCAGTACTTC. This translates into CASSSTAGTSSEQYF. The chain links TRBV19 to TRBJ2-7; 8 bases map to TRBD2. After removal of 5 bases from V and 6 bases from J, the junction contained 12 bases not matched to a gene. Germline V gene lookup returns CDR1 LNHDA and CDR2 SQIVND (reference sequence). This CDR3 contains 15 residues.

The chain is built from TRBV15 and TRBJ2-1; 11 bases agree with TRBD2. The V gene end was trimmed by 5 bases and the J gene end by 14 bases; junction bases not matched to a gene: 14. The CDR3 is 15 amino acids. Germline assignment: CDR1 LNHNV and CDR2 YYDKDF (reference sequence). CDR3 sequence (DNA): TGTGCCACCAGCCGGTACGGGACTAGCGGCCGAGAGGAGTTCTTC. This encodes CATSRYGTSGREEFF.

On this clone: It is likely a read error: a sequence one base away is far more abundant. V usage is TRBV7-9 and J usage is TRBJ2-1, with unresolved D. CDR1 SEHNR and CDR2 FQNEAQ come from the germline V gene (reference sequence). The CDR3 sequence is 14 residues long. Trimming removed 3 bases from V and 6 bases from J, with 12 bases in between. This CDR3 reads CASSLALSGNEQFF. The CDR3 DNA is TGTGCCAGCAGCTTGGCCTTGTCGGGCAATGAGCAGTTCTTC.

The chain carries TRBV7-7 and TRBJ2-1; the match to TRBD1 covers 9 bases. Losses at the gene ends were 2 bases for V and 6 bases for J; bases not matched to a gene: 8. From germline, CDR1 is SSHAT and CDR2 FNYEAQ (reference sequence). The CDR3 contains 16 residues. Here the CDR3 DNA reads TGTGCCAGCAGCTTAAGCGGCGGGACAGGGTTCAATGAGCAGTTCTTC. Translated, it gives CASSLSGGTGFNEQFF.

The chain couples TRBV28 to TRBJ2-3; TRBD2 matches 7 bases. The germline CDR1 and CDR2 sequences are MDHEN and SYDVKM. Losses at the gene ends were 6 bases for V and 1 base for J; bases not matched to a gene: 7. This CDR3 is 15 amino acids long. This CDR3 is CASRGPAGGTDTQYF. The CDR3 DNA is TGTGCCAGCAGGGGTCCGGCGGGGGGCACAGATACGCAGTATTTT.

This rearrangement joins TRBV9 to TRBJ2-7; 14 bases fit TRBD2. The CDR3 has 15 residues. V shed 4 bases and J 7 bases; nucleotides not matched to a gene: 7. CDR1 is SGDLS, CDR2 YYNGEE, per germline. CDR3: CASSPGTSGSFEQYF. CDR3 DNA: TGTGCCAGCAGCCCCGGGACTAGCGGGAGTTTTGAGCAGTACTTC.

This clone was observed once. A far larger clone is one nucleotide away, so this likely arose from a read error. The genes are TRBV15 and TRBJ2-5; maybe TRBD2 (5 bases). V dropped 1 base and J dropped 1 base, with 10 bases sitting between them. Germline CDR1 is LNHNV and CDR2 is YYDKDF (reference sequence). The CDR3 spans 15 residues. The CDR3 DNA reads as TGTGCCACCAGCAGAGCTATAGCGCCCCAAGAGACCCAGTACTTC. It specifies CATSRAIAPQETQYF.

This rearrangement joins TRBV2 to TRBJ1-2, with 8 bases lining up with TRBD1. With V trimmed by 7 bases and J by 3 bases, 7 bases remained unmatched. Germline-derived CDR1 and CDR2 are SNHLY and FYNNEI. CDR3 length: 14 amino acids. The CDR3 DNA reads as TGTGCCAGCAACCCCAGGGGGCTTCACTATGGCTACACCTTC. Translated, it gives CASNPRGLHYGYTF.

This clone has just one count. This same CDR3 is encoded by further DNA sequences in the sample. The chain recombines TRBV10-3 with TRBJ1-2; TRBD1 matches 8 bases. In germline, CDR1 is ENHRY, CDR2 SYGVKD. After removal of 11 bases from V and 3 bases from J, the junction contained 5 bases not matched to a gene. The CDR3 sequence is 12 residues long. CDR3 residues: CASGQGDYGYTF. CDR3 coding DNA: TGTGCCTCCGGACAGGGCGACTATGGCTACACCTTC.

A word on this clone: Within the sample, other DNA sequences also encode this same CDR3. DNA for the CDR3: TGTGCCAGCAGGACTAGCGGGAGGGCCTACAATGAGCAGTTCTTC. It encodes CASRTSGRAYNEQFF. The chain couples TRBV6-5 to TRBJ2-1, with 14 bases identical to TRBD2. CDR3 length: 15 amino acids. Germline-derived CDR1 and CDR2 are MNHEY and SVGAGI. Trimming at V came to 6 bases and at J to 2 bases, leaving 0 bases not matched to a gene.

This clone was detected a few times. Within the sample, other DNA sequences also encode this same CDR3. The J gene is TRBJ2-7, the V gene TRBV6-1; 8 nucleotides align to TRBD1. V gave up 3 bases and J gave up 0 bases; unmatched junction bases: 4. Germline V lookup: CDR1 MNHNS, CDR2 SASEGT. CDR3 length: 15 amino acids. CDR3 DNA sequence: TGTGCCAGCAGTGAGCGACAGGGGCTCTCCTACGAGCAGTACTTC. Amino acids: CASSERQGLSYEQYF.

A remark on this clone: A read error is the likely source, as a far larger clone sits one nucleotide away. The sample holds other DNA sequences that translate to the same CDR3. This sequence joins TRBV25-1 and TRBJ1-4, with a tentative D call TRBD1 (5 bases). Germline V gives CDR1 MGHDK, CDR2 SYGVNS. The CDR3 is 15 amino acids. CDR3 sequence reads: CASSEYGGFREKLFF. In DNA form, the CDR3 reads TGTGCCAGCAGTGAATATGGGGGTTTTCGGGAAAAACTGTTTTTC.

This sequence joins TRBV5-1 and TRBJ1-2, with D possibly being TRBD1 (5 bases). The CDR3 extends over 20 amino acids. Germline-derived CDR1 and CDR2 are SGHRS and YFSETQ. V dropped 0 bases and J dropped 2 bases, with 26 bases sitting between them. The CDR3 DNA sequence: TGCGCCAGCAGCTTGGGATCGGGACCGACAGCTAGCTCTTCAAACTATGGCTACACCTTC. As protein: CASSLGSGPTASSSNYGYTF. The full variable domain, with the rest looked up from reference TRBV5-1 and TRBJ1-2, is KAGVTQTPRYLIKTRGQQVTLSCSPISGHRSVSWYQQTPGQGLQFLFEYFSETQRNKGNFPGRFSGRQFSNSRSEMNVSTLELGDSALYLCASSLGSGPTASSSNYGYTFGSGTRLTVV.

The genes are TRBV4-3 and TRBJ2-7; D is tentatively TRBD1 or TRBD2 (5 bases each). Trimming removed 3 bases from V and 7 bases from J, with 19 bases in between. This CDR3 region has 15 residues. Germline values: CDR1 LGHNA, CDR2 YSLEER. The CDR3 coding sequence is TGCGCCAGCAGCCAGGCGCAGGGAGTTCTTTTGGAGCAGTACTTC. This encodes CASSQAQGVLLEQYF.

The chain combines TRBV6-5 with TRBJ2-7; 8 bases fit TRBD1. V dropped 4 bases and J dropped 0; count of bases not matched to a gene: 5. CDR3 length: 15 residues. Germline assignment: CDR1 MNHEY and CDR2 SVGAGI. In DNA, the CDR3 is TGTGCCAGCAGTTCTCGGACAGGGAGCTCCTACGAGCAGTACTTC. This translates into CASSSRTGSSYEQYF.